The sequence of this T cell receptor beta chain was determined in a study of shared T cell receptors in the human thymus. Only in-frame clones appear in the TCRdb table, and some are missing; sequencing was by immunoSEQ multiplex PCR. The data show 700,000 or so clones, roughly 85% seen once. This CDR3 comprises 12 residues. V lost 11 bases and J lost 3; bases outside the gene matches: 5. From germline, CDR1 is ENHRY and CDR2 SYGVKD. The same sample was also studied in work on human thymus T cells. From that second work: The sample donors, healthy Finnish infants, were having corrective surgery for congenital heart defects. The thymus was resected at corrective cardiac surgery. Thymic and blood repertoires appeared to show biased V and J gene usage. A high degree of thymic repertoire overlap among unrelated individuals was reported in related research.

The chain joins TRBV10-3 to TRBJ1-2; 8 bases line up with TRBD1. The TCR comes from a girl in the first two years of life with a congenital heart defect. Material for sequencing was thymocytes. DNA for the CDR3: TGTGCCCTAGGACAGGGACACTATGGCTACACCTTC. Amino acid sequence: CALGQGHYGYTF.